This paragraph reports one T cell receptor (beta chain). Antigen: not known. The sample comes from a study of shared clonotypes between healthy human individuals. Study-wide results and caveats: Donor clonotype sharing was expected to depend on sequencing depth. Despite large depth, sorted-subset datasets appeared incompletely sequenced.

CDR1 MDHEN and CDR2 SYDVKM come from the germline V gene. The CDR3 extends over 11 amino acids. Trimming pared 6 bases from V and 9 bases from J, leaving 9 bases between. Method: immunoSEQ multiplex PCR; TCRdb's copy keeps in-frame clones and lacks some. The sample consists of under 130,000 clones, around 64% of them appearing once. The donor cohort consisted entirely of Caucasian adults residing in Nashville, Tennessee. The chain joins TRBV28 to TRBJ2-1; D not certain. The sample was memory CD8+ T cells sorted from blood. Subset meaning: CD45RO+ cells pooled with CCR7-negative TemRA cells. The sequence came from a woman aged 25 to 39 in good health. CDR3 residues: CASSGPREQFF. Written as DNA, the CDR3 is TGTGCCAGCAGCGGGCCCCGTGAGCAGTTCTTC. Variable domain in full (rest from reference TRBV28 and TRBJ2-1): DVKVTQSSRYLVKRTGEKVFLECVQDMDHENMFWYRQDPGLGLRLIYFSYDVKMKEKGDIPEGYSVSREKKERFSLILESASTNQTSMYLCASSGPREQFFGPGTRLTVL.